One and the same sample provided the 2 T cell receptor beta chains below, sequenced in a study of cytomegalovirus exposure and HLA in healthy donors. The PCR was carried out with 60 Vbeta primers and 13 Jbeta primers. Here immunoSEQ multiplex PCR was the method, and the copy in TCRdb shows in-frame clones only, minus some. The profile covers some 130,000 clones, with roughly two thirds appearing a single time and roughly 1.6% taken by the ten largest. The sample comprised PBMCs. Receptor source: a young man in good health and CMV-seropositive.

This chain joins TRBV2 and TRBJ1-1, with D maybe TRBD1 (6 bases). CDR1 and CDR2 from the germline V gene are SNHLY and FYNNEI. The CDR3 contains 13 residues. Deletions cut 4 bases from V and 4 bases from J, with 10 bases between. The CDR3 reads CASSVRQVTEAFF. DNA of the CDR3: TGTGCCAGCAGTGTTCGACAGGTCACTGAAGCTTTCTTT.

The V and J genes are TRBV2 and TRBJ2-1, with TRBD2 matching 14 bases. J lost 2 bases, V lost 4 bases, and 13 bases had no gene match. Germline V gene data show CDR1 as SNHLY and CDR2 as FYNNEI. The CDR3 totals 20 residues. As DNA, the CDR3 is TGTGCCAGCAGTGTACCCCCCGGGACTAGCGGGAGACCCGCCTACAATGAGCAGTTCTTC. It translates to CASSVPPGTSGRPAYNEQFF. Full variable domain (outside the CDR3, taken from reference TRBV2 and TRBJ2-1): EPEVTQTPSHQVTQMGQEVILRCVPISNHLYFYWYRQILGQKVEFLVSFYNNEISEKSEIFDDQFSVERPDGSNFTLKIRSTKLEDSAMYFCASSVPPGTSGRPAYNEQFFGPGTRLTVL.